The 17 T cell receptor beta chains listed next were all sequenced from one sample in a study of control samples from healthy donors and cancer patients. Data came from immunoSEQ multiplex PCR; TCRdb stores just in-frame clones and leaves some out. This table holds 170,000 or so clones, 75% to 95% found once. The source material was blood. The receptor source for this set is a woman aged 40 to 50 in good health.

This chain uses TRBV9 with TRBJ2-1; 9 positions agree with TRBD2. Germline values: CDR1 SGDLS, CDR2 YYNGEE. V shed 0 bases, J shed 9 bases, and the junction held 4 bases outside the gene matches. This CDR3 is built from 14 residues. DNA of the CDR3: TGTGCCAGCAGCGTAGTAGCGGGGGAGGTTGAGCAGTTCTTC. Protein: CASSVVAGEVEQFF.

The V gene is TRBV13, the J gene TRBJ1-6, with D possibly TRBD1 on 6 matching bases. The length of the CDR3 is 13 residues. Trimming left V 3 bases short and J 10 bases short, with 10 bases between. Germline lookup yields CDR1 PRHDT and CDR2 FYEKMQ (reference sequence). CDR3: CASSFGQPSPLHF. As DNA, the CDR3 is TGTGCCAGCAGCTTTGGACAGCCGTCACCCCTCCACTTT.

DNA for the CDR3: TGTGCCAGCAGGTGGGGGTACAATGAGCAGTTCTTC. This gives the protein CASRWGYNEQFF. V is TRBV7-9 and J is TRBJ2-1; D tentatively fits TRBD1 or TRBD2 (5 bases each). CDR3 length: 12 residues. V lost 6 bases and J 4 bases, leaving 7 bases between the germline ends. The V gene's germline CDR1 is SEHNR and CDR2 FQNEAQ (reference sequence).

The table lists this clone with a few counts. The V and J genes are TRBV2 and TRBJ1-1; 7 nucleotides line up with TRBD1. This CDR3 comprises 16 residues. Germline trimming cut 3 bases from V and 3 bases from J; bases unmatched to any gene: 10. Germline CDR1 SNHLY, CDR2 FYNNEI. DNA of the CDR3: TGTGCCAGCAGTGAGCTGACAGGGAAAGGGGACACTGAAGCTTTCTTT. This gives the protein CASSELTGKGDTEAFF.

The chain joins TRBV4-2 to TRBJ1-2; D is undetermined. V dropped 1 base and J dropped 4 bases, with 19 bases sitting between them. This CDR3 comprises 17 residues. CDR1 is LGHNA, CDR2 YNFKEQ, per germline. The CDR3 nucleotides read TGTGCCAGCAGCCAAGGCTTGGGAGAGACACAACTCTATGGCTACACCTTC. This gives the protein CASSQGLGETQLYGYTF.

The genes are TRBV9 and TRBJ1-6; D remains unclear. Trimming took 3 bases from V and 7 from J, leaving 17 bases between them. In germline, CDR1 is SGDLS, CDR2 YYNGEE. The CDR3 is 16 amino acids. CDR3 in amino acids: CASSAQSHAMNSPLHF. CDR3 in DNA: TGTGCCAGCAGCGCCCAGTCCCATGCGATGAATTCACCCCTCCACTTT.

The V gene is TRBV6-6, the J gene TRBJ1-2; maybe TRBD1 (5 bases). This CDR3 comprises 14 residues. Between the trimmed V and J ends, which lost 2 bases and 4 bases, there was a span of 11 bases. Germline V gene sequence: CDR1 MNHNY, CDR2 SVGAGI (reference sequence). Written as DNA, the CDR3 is TGTGCCAGCAGTTACGGGGGGTCCATCTATGGCTACACCTTC. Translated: CASSYGGSIYGYTF.

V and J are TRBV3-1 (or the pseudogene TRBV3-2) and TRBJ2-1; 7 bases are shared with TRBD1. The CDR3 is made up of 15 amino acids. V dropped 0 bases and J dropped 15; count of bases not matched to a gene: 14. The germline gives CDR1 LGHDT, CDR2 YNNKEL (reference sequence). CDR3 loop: CASSQEMGDRRSRFF. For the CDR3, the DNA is TGTGCCAGCAGCCAAGAAATGGGGGACAGAAGGTCACGGTTCTTC.

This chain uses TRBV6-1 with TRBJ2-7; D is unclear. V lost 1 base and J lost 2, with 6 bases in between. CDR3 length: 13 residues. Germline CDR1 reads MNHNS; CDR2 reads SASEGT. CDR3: CASSEERAYEQYF. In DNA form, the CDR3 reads TGTGCCAGCAGTGAAGAGAGAGCCTACGAGCAGTACTTC.

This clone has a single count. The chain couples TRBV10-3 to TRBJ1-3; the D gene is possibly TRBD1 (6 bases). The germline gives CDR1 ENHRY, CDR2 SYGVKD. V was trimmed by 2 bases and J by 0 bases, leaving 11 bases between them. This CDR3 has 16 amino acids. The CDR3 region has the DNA TGTGCCATCAGTGAGATTGGGACAATCTCTGGAAACACCATATATTTT. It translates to CAISEIGTISGNTIYF.

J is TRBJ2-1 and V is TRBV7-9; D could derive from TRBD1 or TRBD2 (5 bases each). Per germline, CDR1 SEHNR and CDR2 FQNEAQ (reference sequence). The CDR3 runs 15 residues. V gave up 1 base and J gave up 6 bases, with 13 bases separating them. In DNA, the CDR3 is TGTGCCAGCAGCTTAGTGAGCGGTGGGGGCAATGAGCAGTTCTTC. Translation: CASSLVSGGGNEQFF.

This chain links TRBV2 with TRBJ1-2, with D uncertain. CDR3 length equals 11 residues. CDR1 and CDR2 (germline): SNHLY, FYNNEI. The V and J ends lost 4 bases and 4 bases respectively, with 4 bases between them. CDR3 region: CASSVGYGYTF. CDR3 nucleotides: TGTGCCAGCAGTGTGGGCTATGGCTACACCTTC.

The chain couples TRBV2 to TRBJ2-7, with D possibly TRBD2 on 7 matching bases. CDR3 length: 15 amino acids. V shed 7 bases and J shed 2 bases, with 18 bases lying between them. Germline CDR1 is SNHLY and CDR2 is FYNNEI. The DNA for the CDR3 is TGTGCCAGCACCGAAGGTGGGGGGGGCACCTACGAGCAGTACTTC. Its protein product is CASTEGGGGTYEQYF.

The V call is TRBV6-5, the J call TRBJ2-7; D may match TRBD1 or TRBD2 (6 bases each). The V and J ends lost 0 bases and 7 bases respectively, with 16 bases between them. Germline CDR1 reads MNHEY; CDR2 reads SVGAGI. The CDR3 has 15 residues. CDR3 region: CASSYSPETGREQYF. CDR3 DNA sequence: TGTGCCAGCAGTTACTCGCCCGAAACAGGGAGGGAGCAGTACTTC.

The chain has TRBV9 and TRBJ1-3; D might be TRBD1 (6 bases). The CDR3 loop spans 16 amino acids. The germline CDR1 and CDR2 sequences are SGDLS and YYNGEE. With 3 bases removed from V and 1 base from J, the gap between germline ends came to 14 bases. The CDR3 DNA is TGTGCCAGCAGCGCTAGACAGGCCTCTTCTGGAAACACCATATATTTT. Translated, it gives CASSARQASSGNTIYF. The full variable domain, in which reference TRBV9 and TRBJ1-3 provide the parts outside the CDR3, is DSGVTQTPKHLITATGQRVTLRCSPRSGDLSVYWYQQSLDQGLQFLIQYYNGEERAKGNILERFSAQQFPDLHSELNLSSLELGDSALYFCASSARQASSGNTIYFGEGSWLTVV.

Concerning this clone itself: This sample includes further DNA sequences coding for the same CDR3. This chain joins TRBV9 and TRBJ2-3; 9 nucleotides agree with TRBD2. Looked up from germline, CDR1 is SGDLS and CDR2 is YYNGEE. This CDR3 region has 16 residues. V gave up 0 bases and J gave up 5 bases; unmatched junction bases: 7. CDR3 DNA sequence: TGTGCCAGCAGCGTAGGGGCGGGGGGGCGGGTAGATACGCAGTATTTT. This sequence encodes CASSVGAGGRVDTQYF.

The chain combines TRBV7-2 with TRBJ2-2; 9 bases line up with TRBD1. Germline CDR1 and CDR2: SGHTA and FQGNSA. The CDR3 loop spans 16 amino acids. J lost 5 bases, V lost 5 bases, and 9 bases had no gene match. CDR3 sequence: CASSKRRDRATGELFF. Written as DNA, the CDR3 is TGTGCCAGCAGCAAACGACGGGACAGGGCAACCGGGGAGCTGTTTTTT.